This T cell receptor (beta chain) was retrieved from a study of CD8+CD57+ T cells in acquired aplastic anemia. About the research overall: Sorted CD4+ and CD8+ cell DNA averaged roughly 3 ug.

Trimming left V 4 bases short and J 2 bases short, with 13 bases between. The CDR3 runs to 15 residues. Germline V gene sequence: CDR1 LGHNA, CDR2 YSLEER. According to the study, genomic DNA was the template for TCR beta VDJ and CDR3 profiling. TCRdb reprocessed the reads with MiXCR, giving one entry per CDR3 protein. The sample has more than 150,000 distinct CDR3 sequences, under 55% seen once. This clonotype occurred many times. The target antigen is unknown. Points from the study as a whole: Patients and controls shared fewer than 30 CD8+ CDR3 sequences.

Previously, flow cytometry had revealed CD8+CD57+ cell expansion in the patients chosen for sequencing. Receipt of therapy had not occurred in any patient by the time of blood sampling. The chain couples TRBV4-3 to TRBJ2-3; D is undetermined. The source material was sorted CD4+, CD8+, or CD8+CD57+ T cells (not recorded which) from PBMCs. This sequence was found in a human donor with aplastic anemia. The CDR3 sequence: CASSRRILPTDTQYF. The CDR3 DNA follows: TGCGCCAGCAGCCGCAGGATCTTACCCACAGATACGCAGTATTTT.